The rows below give T cell receptor beta chains drawn from one sample of a study of T cells in Graves' hyperthyroidism and ophthalmopathy. Using its own MiXCR run on the multiplex PCR reads, TCRdb lists one record per CDR3 protein. The sample lists roughly 380,000 distinct CDR3 sequences, roughly 13% occurring once. Sequenced material: blood. The receptors derive from a man aged 25-40 years with Graves' hyperthyroidism that later progressed to Graves' ophthalmopathy. CDR3s include the opening cysteine and the closing phenylalanine or tryptophan. Each record gives: D gene, V gene, clone size, J gene, CDR3 length, CDR3 DNA, CDR3 protein. D genes are given only for firm matches. Rows may omit the clone size; those that give it use once, few, many or a size class.

D: NA
V: TRBV2
size: many
J: TRBJ1-2
length: 13
DNA: TGTGCCAGCAGGCACGCCGCTAACTATGGCTACACCTTC
CDR3: CASRHAANYGYTF

D: TRBD1
V: TRBV28
size: NA
J: TRBJ1-1
length: 15
DNA: TGTGCCAGCACCTTAAACCTAGGGGGCCGGACTGAAGCTTTCTTT
CDR3: CASTLNLGGRTEAFF

D: NA
V: TRBV15
size: NA
J: TRBJ1-1
length: 15
DNA: TGTGCCACCAGCAGAGATTGGGGGGCCGGCACTGAAGCTTTCTTT
CDR3: CATSRDWGAGTEAFF

D: TRBD1
V: TRBV19
size: NA
J: TRBJ1-1
length: 13
DNA: TGTGCCACCCTGACAGGGGGCGTTTCTGAAGCTTTCTTT
CDR3: CATLTGGVSEAFF

D: TRBD1
V: TRBV12-3/TRBV12-4
size: many
J: TRBJ1-2
length: 14
DNA: TGTGCCAGCACCACCGGACAGGGGGCGATAGGCTACACCTTC
CDR3: CASTTGQGAIGYTF

D: NA
V: TRBV20-1
size: NA
J: TRBJ2-4
length: 13
DNA: TGCAGTGCTAGGGAGGTAGCCAAAAACATTCAGTACTTC
CDR3: CSAREVAKNIQYF

D: NA
V: TRBV3-1
size: many
J: TRBJ1-4
length: 13
DNA: TGTGCCAGCAGCCAAGGACGCCCTGAAGAACTGTTTTTT
CDR3: CASSQGRPEELFF

D: NA
V: TRBV5-6
size: NA
J: TRBJ2-1
length: 15
DNA: TGTGCCAGCAGCCGGGGCCCTAGCTCCTACAATGAGCAGTTCTTC
CDR3: CASSRGPSSYNEQFF

D: NA
V: TRBV20-1
size: many
J: TRBJ2-3
length: 14
DNA: TGCAGTGCCGATGGCGCCAGAGACTTAGATACGCAGTATTTT
CDR3: CSADGARDLDTQYF

D: NA
V: TRBV6-1
size: many
J: TRBJ1-2
length: 11
DNA: TGTGCCAGCAAATCGGACAAGGGCTACACCTTC
CDR3: CASKSDKGYTF

D: NA
V: TRBV11-2
size: many
J: TRBJ1-2
length: 15
DNA: TGTGCCAGCAGCCCGGAGGGCACTGGGAACTATGGCTACACCTTC
CDR3: CASSPEGTGNYGYTF

D: NA
V: TRBV12-3/TRBV12-4
size: many
J: TRBJ1-6
length: 14
DNA: TGTGCCAGCAGCCGTCCCGGCGGCAATTCACCCCTCCACTTT
CDR3: CASSRPGGNSPLHF

D: NA
V: TRBV28
size: few
J: TRBJ1-5
length: 14
DNA: TGTGCCAGCAGCGGGGGACGATGGAATCAGCCCCAGCATTTT
CDR3: CASSGGRWNQPQHF

D: TRBD1
V: TRBV24-1
size: NA
J: TRBJ1-1
length: 14
DNA: TGTGCCACCAGAAGACAGGGAATGAACACTGAAGCTTTCTTT
CDR3: CATRRQGMNTEAFF

D: NA
V: TRBV5-1
size: few
J: TRBJ2-7
length: 15
DNA: TGCGCCAGCAGCTTGGCCTTGGAGGTGGTCTACGAGCAGTACTTC
CDR3: CASSLALEVVYEQYF

D: TRBD1
V: TRBV28
size: NA
J: TRBJ2-7
length: 15
DNA: TGTGCCAGCAGTTTACCCGGGACAGGCCTCTACGAGCAGTACTTC
CDR3: CASSLPGTGLYEQYF

D: TRBD1
V: TRBV7-9
size: NA
J: TRBJ1-1
length: 14
DNA: TGTGCCAGCAGCCACGATGCAGGGGGCACTGAAGCTTTCTTT
CDR3: CASSHDAGGTEAFF

D: NA
V: TRBV25-1
size: NA
J: TRBJ2-7
length: 14
DNA: TGTGCCAGCAGGGAAAGCCGGGGGTCCTGCGAGCAGTACTTC
CDR3: CASRESRGSCEQYF

D: TRBD1
V: TRBV10-1
size: NA
J: TRBJ1-1
length: 14
DNA: TGCGCCAGCAGTGAGTCTAACGGACAGGCTGAAGCTTTCTTT
CDR3: CASSESNGQAEAFF

D: NA
V: TRBV6-1
size: many
J: TRBJ1-6
length: 16
DNA: TGTGCCAGCAGTGACGACACCAACTCCTATAATTCACCCCTCCACTTT
CDR3: CASSDDTNSYNSPLHF

D: TRBD1
V: TRBV15
size: many
J: TRBJ1-4
length: 15
DNA: TGTGCCACCAGCGCCCAGGGGGCCCGGAAGGAAAAACTGTTTTTT
CDR3: CATSAQGARKEKLFF

D: TRBD1
V: TRBV20-1
size: many
J: TRBJ1-6
length: 13
DNA: TGCAGTGCTAGAGAGACAGGGGTTTCACCCCTCCACTTT
CDR3: CSARETGVSPLHF

D: TRBD1
V: TRBV5-5
size: many
J: TRBJ1-2
length: 15
DNA: TGTGCCAGCAGCGAGCGGGACAGTTATTTTCTTGGCTACACCTTC
CDR3: CASSERDSYFLGYTF

D: TRBD2
V: TRBV6-1
size: few
J: TRBJ2-3
length: 15
DNA: TGTGCCAGCAGGGGAGCGGGGGGGCCGCTAGATACGCAGTATTTT
CDR3: CASRGAGGPLDTQYF

D: TRBD1
V: TRBV5-1
size: NA
J: TRBJ1-4
length: 16
DNA: TGCGCCAGCAGCACCGGGACAGGGGCCACCCTAGAAAAACTGTTTTTT
CDR3: CASSTGTGATLEKLFF

D: TRBD1
V: TRBV28
size: many
J: TRBJ2-7
length: 13
DNA: TGTGCCAGCAGCGACAGGGCACCCTACGAGCAGTACTTC
CDR3: CASSDRAPYEQYF

D: NA
V: TRBV28
size: many
J: TRBJ1-2
length: 15
DNA: TGTGCCAGCAGTTTCGGGACGGCTAAATCTTATGGCTACACCTTC
CDR3: CASSFGTAKSYGYTF

D: TRBD1
V: TRBV6-1
size: many
J: TRBJ1-5
length: 13
DNA: TGTGCCAGCAGCCGGGACAGAGGTCAGCCCCAGCATTTT
CDR3: CASSRDRGQPQHF

D: NA
V: TRBV5-1
size: many
J: TRBJ2-1
length: 14
DNA: TGCGCCAGCAGCAGCCCACTCTCCTACAATGAGCAGTTCTTC
CDR3: CASSSPLSYNEQFF

D: TRBD1
V: TRBV30
size: many
J: TRBJ2-7
length: 13
DNA: TGTGCCTGGAGTCGGACAGGGCCCTACGAGCAGTACTTC
CDR3: CAWSRTGPYEQYF

D: NA
V: TRBV7-9
size: NA
J: TRBJ1-1
length: 14
DNA: TGTGCCAGCAGCTTATTACCCCCGGGGACTGAAGCTTTCTTT
CDR3: CASSLLPPGTEAFF

D: NA
V: TRBV18
size: few
J: TRBJ1-1
length: 16
DNA: TGTGCCAGCCCGCATACTCAGGGGCTGCCGGGCCGTGAAGCTTTCTTT
CDR3: CASPHTQGLPGREAFF

D: NA
V: TRBV6-1
size: few
J: TRBJ1-5
length: 14
DNA: TGTGCCAGCACCGAGATAGGGGCAAGCCAGCCCCAGCATTTT
CDR3: CASTEIGASQPQHF

D: NA
V: TRBV28
size: few
J: TRBJ1-5
length: 15
DNA: TGTGCCAGCAGTAAGGGGGGCGGGGGCAATCAGCCCCAGCATTTT
CDR3: CASSKGGGGNQPQHF

D: NA
V: TRBV28
size: many
J: TRBJ2-7
length: 15
DNA: TGTGCCAGCAGTTTATTGCAGGGAACCCCCTACGAGCAGTACTTC
CDR3: CASSLLQGTPYEQYF

D: NA
V: TRBV11-2
size: many
J: TRBJ2-2
length: 15
DNA: TGTGCCAGCAGCCCCACCGCCTTGACGGCCGGGGAGCTGTTTTTT
CDR3: CASSPTALTAGELFF

D: NA
V: TRBV3-1
size: NA
J: TRBJ1-6
length: 14
DNA: TGCGCCAGCAGCCTGGCCTTAAGCAATTCACCCCTCCACTTT
CDR3: CASSLALSNSPLHF

D: NA
V: TRBV28
size: many
J: TRBJ2-1
length: 16
DNA: TGTGCCAGCAGTTTAAATCAGGGGTTCTTCTACAATGAGCAGTTCTTC
CDR3: CASSLNQGFFYNEQFF

D: NA
V: TRBV15
size: few
J: TRBJ2-2
length: 15
DNA: TGTGCCACCAGCATACTTGACCGCAACACCGGGGAGCTGTTTTTT
CDR3: CATSILDRNTGELFF

D: NA
V: TRBV7-3
size: many
J: TRBJ1-2
length: 15
DNA: TGTGCCAGCAGCGCAAGTTCCGGGCCGCAGTATGGCTACACCTTC
CDR3: CASSASSGPQYGYTF